Listed here is a single T cell receptor (beta chain). Its target is not known. The CDR3 is made up of 15 amino acids. Trimming shortened V by 4 bases and J by 2 bases, and 14 bases separated the two germline ends. Germline CDR1 reads LGHNA; CDR2 reads YSLEER. This specimen belongs to a study of beta chain features in type 1 diabetes. What was sequenced were expressed TCRB transcripts, since all of the isolated RNA had been reverse transcribed. Libraries were prepared by immunoSEQ multiplex PCR; TCRdb keeps only in-frame clonotypes and omits some of them. The data show roughly 220,000 clones, around 16% seen once. Notes on the study in general: Insertions were fewer and deletions more numerous at VDJ junctions in type 1 diabetes patients. A moderate, significant TCRB CDR3 shortening appeared in type 1 diabetes across four CD4+ subsets.

The gene calls are TRBV4-3 and TRBJ1-2; a possible D gene is TRBD1 (6 bases). The sequencing sample was made of naive CD4+ T cells from blood. The TCR originated in a man aged 30-40 years with type 1 diabetes. CDR3 sequence: CASSPFGQGNYGYTF. The CDR3 DNA sequence: TGCGCCAGCAGCCCGTTCGGTCAGGGGAACTATGGCTACACCTTC.